Listed here are 25 T cell receptor beta chains from one sample, sequenced in a study of cytomegalovirus exposure and HLA in healthy donors. The PCR employed 60 Vbeta primers together with 13 Jbeta primers. Profiled with immunoSEQ multiplex PCR; TCRdb holds only in-frame clones, not every one. The table has 200,000 or so clones, 85% seen once. The sequencing input was PBMCs. Source of these receptors: a human donor in good health.

This clone was counted between two and nine times. V and J are TRBV10-3 and TRBJ2-7; D perhaps matches TRBD1 (6 bases). The germline V gene has CDR1 ENHRY and CDR2 SYGVKD. The CDR3 runs 12 residues. Trimming shortened V by 5 bases and J by 4 bases, and 9 bases separated the two germline ends. CDR3 residues: CAISIQGYEQYF. In DNA form, the CDR3 reads TGTGCCATCAGTATACAGGGTTACGAGCAGTACTTC.

The rearrangement uses TRBV27 and TRBJ2-1, with 8 bases lining up with TRBD2. Trimming at V came to 2 bases and at J to 10 bases, leaving 13 bases not matched to a gene. CDR1 and CDR2 from the germline V gene are MNHEY and SMNVEV (reference sequence). The CDR3 is 16 residues long. CDR3 residues: CASSLGASGRGGEQFF. The CDR3 coding sequence is TGTGCCAGCAGTTTAGGGGCCAGCGGGAGAGGTGGGGAGCAGTTCTTC.

This chain connects TRBV10-3 to TRBJ2-1; 14 bases align to TRBD2. CDR3 size: 15 residues. Trimming at V came to 6 bases and at J to 10 bases, leaving 8 bases not matched to a gene. Germline V gene sequence: CDR1 ENHRY, CDR2 SYGVKD. The CDR3 protein is CAIRGLAGEVGEQFF. The CDR3 bases are TGTGCCATCAGGGGACTAGCGGGAGAGGTTGGCGAGCAGTTCTTC.

The chain combines TRBV4-1 with TRBJ2-1; possibly TRBD1 for D (5 bases). Germline assignment: CDR1 MGHRA and CDR2 YSYEKL. This CDR3 has 12 residues. The germline V and J ends were trimmed by 6 bases and 13 bases, with 16 bases remaining between them. CDR3 protein: CASRRTLGQQFF. The CDR3 bases are TGCGCCAGCAGGAGGACACTTGGGCAACAGTTCTTC.

J is TRBJ2-5 and V is TRBV7-3; 7 bases agree with TRBD2. The CDR3 sequence is 14 residues long. V lost 5 bases to trimming and J lost 2 bases; unmatched junction nucleotides: 5. Germline CDR1 is SGHTA and CDR2 is FQGTGA. This chain's CDR3 is CASSPEAGQETQYF. In nucleotides, the CDR3 is TGTGCCAGCAGCCCTGAAGCGGGACAAGAGACCCAGTACTTC. The whole variable domain, filled in from reference TRBV7-3 and TRBJ2-5, reads GAGVSQTPSNKVTEKGKYVELRCDPISGHTALYWYRQSLGQGPEFLIYFQGTGAADDSGLPNDRFFAVRPEGSVSTLKIQRTERGDSAVYLCASSPEAGQETQYFGPGTRLLVL.

The gene calls are TRBV29-1 and TRBJ2-1; the D is unclear. Trimming pared 5 bases from V and 0 bases from J, leaving 8 bases between. The CDR3 loop spans 13 amino acids. Germline CDR1 reads SQVTM; CDR2 reads ANQGSEA. CDR3 sequence reads: CSVPTSSYNEQFF. CDR3 DNA: TGCAGCGTTCCCACGAGCTCCTACAATGAGCAGTTCTTC.

The chain links TRBV10-3 to TRBJ2-1, with 10 bases fitting TRBD2. The J segment lost 8 bases and the V segment lost 5 bases, leaving 9 bases of the junction unmatched. Germline CDR1 reads ENHRY; CDR2 reads SYGVKD. The CDR3 sequence is 15 residues long. The CDR3 sequence: CAISSGSGRKDEQFF. For the CDR3, the DNA is TGTGCCATCAGTTCTGGTAGCGGGAGGAAAGATGAGCAGTTCTTC.

The V call is TRBV19, the J call TRBJ1-1; 8 bases align to TRBD1. The CDR3 consists of 13 residues. Germline values: CDR1 LNHDA, CDR2 SQIVND (reference sequence). V lost 7 bases, J lost 5 bases, and 6 bases stayed unmatched. CDR3 sequence: CASKPGGVTEAFF. CDR3 sequence (DNA): TGTGCCAGTAAGCCAGGGGGCGTAACTGAAGCTTTCTTT.

The chain carries TRBV7-2 and TRBJ2-7; TRBD2 is a possible D gene (6 bases). The CDR3 is made up of 15 amino acids. Germline V gene data show CDR1 as SGHTA and CDR2 as FQGNSA. V lost 5 bases to trimming and J lost 4 bases, with 18 bases between them. In DNA form, the CDR3 reads TGTGCCAGCAGCCCGGGACTGGAGAGAGCTTACGAGCAGTACTTC. Its protein is CASSPGLERAYEQYF.

This clone was seen just once. The chain uses TRBV4-3 and TRBJ1-1; D ambiguous. The CDR3 consists of 15 residues. The V end was cut by 1 base, the J end by 0 bases, with 9 bases between. Germline assignment: CDR1 LGHNA and CDR2 YSLEER. CDR3 sequence: CASSQAGSLNTEAFF. The CDR3 nucleotides are TGCGCCAGCAGCCAAGCAGGATCGTTGAACACTGAAGCTTTCTTT.

This clone appeared once. The chain carries TRBV5-1 and TRBJ2-7, with TRBD1 identical over 10 bases. The CDR3 sequence is 15 residues long. CDR1 and CDR2 from the germline V gene are SGHRS and YFSETQ. The trim removed 0 bases at V and 6 bases at J, leaving 6 bases unmatched. CDR3 coding DNA: TGCGCCAGCAGCTTGGAGGGGACAGGGGTCGGCGAGCAGTACTTC. Amino acid sequence: CASSLEGTGVGEQYF.

The chain links TRBV27 to TRBJ2-2, with D possibly matching TRBD2 (5 bases). The CDR3 is 14 amino acids. In germline, CDR1 is MNHEY, CDR2 SMNVEV (reference sequence). V lost 6 bases to trimming and J lost 6 bases, with 14 bases between them. CDR3 loop: CASRRGLVAGELFF. The CDR3 DNA follows: TGTGCCAGCAGGCGAGGGCTAGTGGCCGGGGAGCTGTTTTTT.

This sequence joins TRBV6-1 and TRBJ2-1; D gene uncertain. CDR3 length: 12 residues. Trimming left V 3 bases short and J 8 bases short, with 8 bases between. Germline assignment: CDR1 MNHNS and CDR2 SASEGT. This CDR3 reads CASSDRHDEQFF. Written as DNA, the CDR3 is TGTGCCAGCAGTGACAGGCATGATGAGCAGTTCTTC.

V gene TRBV2 combines with J gene TRBJ1-2; TRBD1 aligns across 9 bases. The length of the CDR3 is 13 residues. Germline V gives CDR1 SNHLY, CDR2 FYNNEI. The V gene end was trimmed by 4 bases and the J gene end by 8 bases; junction bases not matched to a gene: 5. The DNA for the CDR3 is TGTGCCAGCAGTGCGGGACAGGGAGGAGGCTACACCTTC. Its protein is CASSAGQGGGYTF.

This clone was seen more than once but under ten times. The gene calls are TRBV21-1 and TRBJ2-1; the DNA was not compared with TRBD2, the D call given in the table. TRBV21-1 is reported as a pseudogene. The CDR3 runs 17 residues. The DNA for the CDR3 is TGTGCCAGCAGCAAATCCGGGGGGCACGATCTTAACAATGAGCAGTTCTTC. Translating gives CASSKSGGHDLNNEQFF.

In this sample, this clone turned up once. The V call is TRBV27, the J call TRBJ2-5; 8 bases are a match to TRBD2. The V gene's germline CDR1 is MNHEY and CDR2 SMNVEV (reference sequence). Losses at the gene ends were 5 bases for V and 0 bases for J; bases not matched to a gene: 14. The CDR3 has 18 residues. CDR3 sequence: CASSAITSGPHNQETQYF. CDR3 coding DNA: TGTGCCAGCAGTGCCATAACTAGCGGCCCCCACAACCAAGAGACCCAGTACTTC.

The chain couples TRBV5-1 to TRBJ2-1; 15 bases align to TRBD2. V dropped 3 bases and J dropped 7; count of bases not matched to a gene: 5. The CDR3 loop spans 16 amino acids. Germline values: CDR1 SGHRS, CDR2 YFSETQ. In DNA form, the CDR3 reads TGCGCCAGCAGCTGGGCCGGGACTAGCGGGGGGAATGAGCAGTTCTTC. Translating it yields CASSWAGTSGGNEQFF.

V usage is TRBV5-1 and J usage is TRBJ2-7, with 9 bases fitting TRBD1. The V gene's germline CDR1 is SGHRS and CDR2 YFSETQ. The V segment lost 1 base and the J segment 1 base; nucleotides outside the gene matches: 3. This CDR3 is 15 amino acids long. The CDR3 is CASSLSGTGSYEQYF. CDR3 in DNA: TGCGCCAGCAGCTTGTCCGGGACAGGGTCCTACGAGCAGTACTTC.

V is TRBV5-1 and J is TRBJ2-7; TRBD1 matches at 10 bases. The length of the CDR3 is 15 residues. The J segment lost 4 bases and the V segment lost 0 bases, leaving 4 bases of the junction unmatched. From germline, CDR1 is SGHRS and CDR2 YFSETQ. CDR3 sequence (DNA): TGCGCCAGCAGCTTGGCCCCGGGACAGGGGTACGAGCAGTACTTC. This sequence encodes CASSLAPGQGYEQYF.

This clone was observed a single time. This chain uses TRBV5-1 with TRBJ1-1, with D possibly matching TRBD1 (6 bases). In germline, CDR1 is SGHRS, CDR2 YFSETQ. Trimming shortened V by 0 bases and J by 0 bases, and 12 bases separated the two germline ends. The CDR3 is 16 residues long. The CDR3 DNA reads TGCGCCAGCAGCTTGGAACAGGGTGGGATGAACACTGAAGCTTTCTTT. It is translated as CASSLEQGGMNTEAFF.

CDR3 coding DNA: TGTGCCAGCAGCGACGACAGTACCAGCGGGTCTGAAGCTTTCTTT. Its protein is CASSDDSTSGSEAFF. The gene calls are TRBV25-1 and TRBJ1-1; D possibly corresponds to TRBD1 (5 bases). The CDR3 extends over 15 amino acids. Germline values: CDR1 MGHDK, CDR2 SYGVNS. The V end lost 6 bases, the J end lost 6 bases, and 20 bases lay between the germline ends.

This chain joins TRBV28 and TRBJ2-3; 7 nucleotides match TRBD1. The CDR3 has 14 amino acids. V was clipped by 6 bases and J by 2 bases; unmatched bases: 5. Germline V gene data show CDR1 as MDHEN and CDR2 as SYDVKM. The CDR3 nucleotides read TGTGCCAGCAGAATAGGGGGCCCCACAGATACGCAGTATTTT. Translating it yields CASRIGGPTDTQYF.

The chain employs TRBV30 and TRBJ2-5; TRBD1 aligns across 7 bases. The CDR3 covers 15 residues. The germline CDR1 and CDR2 sequences are GTSNPN and SVGIG (reference sequence). Trimming removed 0 bases from V and 5 bases from J; junction bases left unmatched: 9. The CDR3, as DNA: TGTGCCTGGAGTGTGGTCTCGGCACAGGGGGAGACCCAGTACTTC. Translation gives CAWSVVSAQGETQYF.

Note on this clone: Its ends do not fully match the called genes, so a read error is possible. The V call is TRBV7-9, the J call TRBJ2-1; 8 nucleotides agree with TRBD2. The CDR3 runs to 16 residues. CDR1 SEHNR and CDR2 FQNEAQ come from the germline V gene (reference sequence). In DNA form, the CDR3 reads TGTTCCAGCAGCTTAGATTCAGCGGGAGCTTACAATGAGCAGTTCTTC. Translation: CSSSLDSAGAYNEQFF.

The chain is built from TRBV4-3 and TRBJ2-2; 11 bases are shared with TRBD1. V was clipped by 4 bases and J by 6 bases; unmatched bases: 7. The germline CDR1 and CDR2 sequences are LGHNA and YSLEER. The CDR3 spans 16 residues. For the CDR3, the DNA is TGCGCCAGCAGCCCAGGGGGGGGACAGGGGGCCGGGGAGCTGTTTTTT. Translation: CASSPGGGQGAGELFF.